The rows below give T cell receptor beta chains drawn from one sample of a study of OX40 agonist ivuxolimab in advanced cancers. Produced via immunoSEQ multiplex PCR; TCRdb's table is partial and in-frame only. Here the sample spans over 25,000 clones, roughly 80% being singletons. Sequencing was performed on CD4+ or CD8+ T cells sorted from blood, taken in a trial of the OX40 agonist ivuxolimab. The receptors here all came from an adult with an advanced solid tumor such as melanoma, head and neck, liver or kidney cancer. Both conserved end residues are part of each CDR3. D genes are given only for firm matches. A clone size is listed for some rows: how often the clone was seen (once, few, many), or a class if it is expanded.

v_gene,j_gene,abundance,d_gene,CDR3aa,CDR3nt
TRBV4-1,TRBJ2-5,NA,TRBD1,CASSRGQGGETQYF,TGCGCCAGCAGCCGAGGACAGGGTGGGGAGACCCAGTACTTC
TRBV11-2,TRBJ2-5,NA,NA,CASSFSGWEETQYF,TGTGCCAGCAGCTTTTCCGGGTGGGAAGAGACCCAGTACTTC
TRBV5-6,TRBJ2-7,NA,NA,CASSFTGYYEQYF,TGTGCCAGCAGCTTCACAGGTTACTACGAGCAGTACTTC
TRBV7-6,TRBJ2-7,few,TRBD2,CASSSLAGATYEQYF,TGTGCCAGCAGCTCTCTAGCGGGGGCTACCTACGAGCAGTACTTC
TRBV5-1,TRBJ1-4,NA,NA,CASSFFQLGSNEKLFF,TGCGCCAGCAGCTTTTTCCAGTTGGGGTCTAATGAAAAACTGTTTTTT
TRBV9,TRBJ1-4,NA,NA,CASSGGFRDTGEKLFF,TGTGCCAGCAGCGGAGGTTTCCGGGACACGGGGGAAAAACTGTTTTTT
TRBV9,TRBJ1-1,NA,NA,CASSSTGNEDTEAFF,TGTGCCAGCAGCTCAACAGGGAACGAGGACACTGAAGCTTTCTTT
TRBV7-6,TRBJ2-3,NA,TRBD2,CASSPSSGRGSTSTDTQYF,TGTGCCAGCAGCCCGTCTAGCGGGAGGGGATCAACTAGCACAGATACGCAGTATTTT
TRBV11-2,TRBJ2-3,NA,NA,CASSLHTRPRIRDTQYF,TGTGCCAGCAGCCTCCACACCCGGCCCAGAATTCGGGATACGCAGTATTTT
TRBV9,TRBJ1-1,few,NA,CASSSRSTEAFF,TGTGCCAGCAGCTCCCGTTCGACTGAAGCTTTCTTT
TRBV4-1,TRBJ1-3,medium-sized,TRBD1,CASSQPGQRYGNTIYF,TGCGCCAGCAGCCAACCGGGACAGCGCTATGGAAACACCATATATTTT
TRBV7-8,TRBJ1-3,NA,TRBD1,CASSFPRGQGASGNTIYF,TGTGCCAGCAGCTTCCCCCGAGGACAGGGGGCTTCTGGAAACACCATATATTTT
TRBV11-2,TRBJ1-1,NA,NA,CASSQEWNTEAFF,TGTGCCAGCAGCCAAGAGTGGAACACTGAAGCTTTCTTT
TRBV5-4,TRBJ1-3,NA,TRBD1,CASSFDRGVGNTIYF,TGTGCCAGCAGCTTTGACAGGGGTGTGGGGAACACCATATATTTT
TRBV6-1,TRBJ1-1,NA,NA,CASHHRVDSPAEAFF,TGTGCCAGCCACCATAGGGTAGACAGTCCCGCTGAAGCTTTCTTT
TRBV2,TRBJ2-1,NA,NA,CASSVMSNNEQFF,TGTGCCAGCAGTGTTATGTCAAACAATGAGCAGTTCTTC
TRBV6-1,TRBJ1-1,NA,NA,CASCNTVNTEAFF,TGTGCCAGCTGTAACACAGTGAACACTGAAGCTTTCTTT
TRBV2,TRBJ1-2,once,TRBD1,CASSDLLQGAYGYTF,TGTGCCAGCAGTGATTTGTTGCAGGGGGCATATGGCTACACCTTC
TRBV7-2,TRBJ2-7,NA,NA,CASSITGRVYEQYF,TGTGCCAGCAGCATAACGGGCAGGGTCTACGAGCAGTACTTC
TRBV28,TRBJ2-5,few,TRBD2,CASSLRLAGWLQETQYF,TGTGCCAGCAGTTTAAGACTAGCGGGATGGCTTCAAGAGACCCAGTACTTC
TRBV2,TRBJ2-7,once,NA,CASSLARVEQYF,TGTGCCAGCAGTTTGGCCCGGGTAGAGCAGTACTTC
TRBV6-4,TRBJ2-1,NA,TRBD2,CASSREGDYRVIHNEQFF,TGTGCCAGCAGCCGGGAGGGGGACTACCGGGTGATCCACAATGAGCAGTTCTTC
TRBV7-9,TRBJ2-1,NA,NA,CASSFGLTGEQFF,TGTGCCAGCAGCTTCGGACTTACCGGAGAGCAGTTCTTC
TRBV19,TRBJ2-7,NA,NA,CASSMGAGGLYEQYF,TGTGCCAGTAGTATGGGAGCGGGCGGGCTCTACGAGCAGTACTTC
TRBV21-1,TRBJ2-7,NA,NA,CASSKAVDGTYEQYF,TGTGCCAGCAGCAAAGCCGTGGACGGAACCTACGAGCAGTACTTC
TRBV5-6,TRBJ2-7,NA,NA,CASSQQAVSYEQYF,TGTGCCAGCAGCCAGCAAGCGGTCTCCTACGAGCAGTACTTC
TRBV19,TRBJ2-1,NA,TRBD1,CASSTGTGEIEQFF,TGTGCCAGTAGTACGGGGACAGGCGAAATAGAGCAGTTCTTC
TRBV19,TRBJ1-5,NA,NA,CATGITSNQPQHF,TGTGCCACCGGGATCACTAGCAATCAGCCCCAGCATTTT
TRBV4-1,TRBJ2-7,NA,NA,CASSQKSGQGFFSWHEQYF,TGCGCCAGCAGCCAAAAGAGTGGCCAGGGTTTCTTTTCTTGGCACGAGCAGTACTTC
TRBV6-1,TRBJ2-7,NA,TRBD2,CASSDPGTSGDYEQYF,TGTGCCAGCAGTGACCCCGGGACTAGCGGGGACTACGAGCAGTACTTC
TRBV19,TRBJ1-6,NA,NA,CASNGGGSSYNSPLHF,TGTGCCAGTAATGGCGGGGGTAGCTCCTATAATTCACCCCTCCACTTT
TRBV6-5,TRBJ2-1,NA,NA,CASSWADSSYNEQFF,TGTGCCAGCAGTTGGGCGGACAGTTCCTACAATGAGCAGTTCTTC
TRBV27,TRBJ2-1,NA,NA,CASSFWQSGGNEQFF,TGTGCCAGCAGTTTCTGGCAAAGTGGGGGCAATGAGCAGTTCTTC
TRBV5-1,TRBJ1-2,NA,TRBD1,CASSSEDRGSGGYTF,TGCGCCAGCAGCTCGGAGGACAGGGGATCCGGTGGCTACACCTTC
TRBV28,TRBJ2-1,NA,NA,CASSRGGGQYNEQFF,TGTGCCAGCAGCCGCGGAGGGGGACAATACAATGAGCAGTTCTTC
TRBV5-6,TRBJ2-3,few,NA,CASSLGVYSTDTQYF,TGTGCCAGCAGCTTGGGGGTTTATTCCACAGATACGCAGTATTTT
TRBV7-9,TRBJ2-1,NA,TRBD2,CASSLGVAGVREQFF,TGTGCCAGCAGCTTAGGGGTAGCGGGAGTAAGAGAGCAGTTCTTC